Presented here are 3 T cell receptor beta chains from one specimen sequenced in a study of cytomegalovirus exposure and HLA in healthy donors. The data were produced by immunoSEQ multiplex PCR, yet TCRdb's version contains in-frame clones alone and is incomplete. This sample has 70,000 to 75,000 clones; 94% occur once, and the top ten carry approximately 1%. The sample comprised PBMCs. Source of these receptors: a woman aged 18-29 years in good health and CMV-seronegative.

The V gene is TRBV5-1, the J gene TRBJ2-1; TRBD2 matches 12 bases. The CDR3 is made up of 18 amino acids. CDR1 SGHRS and CDR2 YFSETQ come from the germline V gene. Germline trimming cut 1 base from V and 5 bases from J; bases unmatched to any gene: 10. The CDR3 sequence: CASSLYLAGGLNDNEQFF. CDR3 sequence (DNA): TGCGCCAGCAGCTTGTACCTAGCGGGGGGGCTGAATGACAATGAGCAGTTCTTC.

The chain recombines TRBV6-5 with TRBJ1-3; D is possibly TRBD1 (5 bases). The length of the CDR3 is 14 residues. V was cut by 6 bases and J by 0 bases, with 9 bases left in between. Germline loops: CDR1 MNHEY, CDR2 SVGAGI. CDR3 bases: TGTGCCAGCAGCGGCAGGGTCTCTGGAAACACCATATATTTT. Its translation: CASSGRVSGNTIYF.

The J gene is TRBJ1-4, the V gene TRBV4-2, with 7 bases lining up with TRBD1. The trim removed 3 bases at V and 4 bases at J, leaving 2 bases unmatched. CDR1 is LGHNA, CDR2 YNFKEQ, per germline. The CDR3 length is 14 residues. CDR3 in amino acids: CASSHGTVNEKLFF. The CDR3 DNA is TGTGCCAGCAGCCACGGGACAGTTAATGAAAAACTGTTTTTT.